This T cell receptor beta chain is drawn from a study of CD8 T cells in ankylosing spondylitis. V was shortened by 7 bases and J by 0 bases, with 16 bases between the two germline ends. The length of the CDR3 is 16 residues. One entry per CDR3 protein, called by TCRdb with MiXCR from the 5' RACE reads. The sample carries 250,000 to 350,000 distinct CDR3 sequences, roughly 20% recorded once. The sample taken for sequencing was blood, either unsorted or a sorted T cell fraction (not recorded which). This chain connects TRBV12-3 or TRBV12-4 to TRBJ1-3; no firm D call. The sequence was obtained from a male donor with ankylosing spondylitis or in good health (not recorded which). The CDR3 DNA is TGTGCCAGCACCACGACGAGCCCGAGCTCTGGAAACACCATATATTTT. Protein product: CASTTTSPSSGNTIYF.